Given below is one T cell receptor (beta chain) in context. The antigen remains unidentified. A much bigger clone sits one base away, suggesting this may be a read error. The study drew donors from healthy Caucasian individuals in Russia aged roughly 6 to 90. There were at least 5.5 micrograms of total RNA extracted from every sample. This sample stems from a study of blood T cells in healthy people across ages. Findings and limits, study-wide: Diversity was higher, and naive CD4+ cells more numerous, in long-lived donors than in aged donors.

Germline V gene lookup returns CDR1 GTSNPN and CDR2 SVGIG (reference sequence). The CDR3 consists of 12 residues. Combining a sample-barcoded 5' primer with a J-beta primer mix, a second PCR ran for about 7 to 12 cycles. Paired-end reads containing CDR3 totaled no fewer than 2.5 million for each sample. One entry per CDR3 protein results from TCRdb running MiXCR on the 5' RACE reads. The sample has roughly 700,000 distinct CDR3 sequences, about a third seen once. Sequencing was carried out using blood. The TCR sequence derives from a woman of 80 years or more in good health. This rearrangement joins TRBV30 to TRBJ2-1; no clear D. CDR3: CAWRIAVNERFF. CDR3 bases: TGTGCCTGGAGAATTGCGGTCAATGAGCGGTTCTTC.